The T cell receptor beta chain described here comes from a study of cytomegalovirus exposure and HLA in healthy donors. Study-wide context: From HLA-typed donors, an early data release held about 85 million unique TCRs. Genetic ancestry analysis placed about 84% of the roughly 400 donors that were genotyped in the Caucasian-associated cluster.

Germline V gene sequence: CDR1 MDHEN, CDR2 SYDVKM. The germline V and J ends were trimmed by 6 bases and 0 bases, with 5 bases remaining between them. The CDR3 is 12 amino acids. The PCR had 60 Vbeta and 13 Jbeta primers. The data were produced by immunoSEQ multiplex PCR, yet TCRdb's version contains in-frame clones alone and is incomplete. The data contain about 67,000 clones, 75% of them singletons. Of note for this clone: What it binds is not known.

Findings and limits, study-wide: Owing to their indistinguishability, certain V segments, notably TRBV6-2 and TRBV6-3, were excluded. Another analysis was done later, and it associated around 15,000 TCR beta sequences with HLA alleles at 0.05 false discovery rate.

This rearrangement joins TRBV28 to TRBJ1-2; the D is unclear. The sequence derives from a man aged 55-75 years in good health and CMV-seropositive. Sequenced input: PBMCs. The CDR3 DNA is TGTGCCAGCAGCCTTACTAACTATGGCTACACCTTC. As protein: CASSLTNYGYTF.